This T cell receptor (beta chain) came from a study of T cell changes during pregnancy in multiple sclerosis. The germline CDR1 and CDR2 sequences are SGHAT and FQNNGV. CDR3 length equals 15 residues. The V end lost 3 bases, the J end lost 5 bases, and 14 bases lay between the germline ends. Generated by immunoSEQ multiplex PCR, the TCRdb table keeps only in-frame clones and is missing some. The sample includes 90,000 or so clones, approximately 90% of them seen just once. The specimen was PBMCs, collected in the first trimester of pregnancy. The chain has TRBV11-2 and TRBJ2-1; a weak D match, TRBD2 (6 bases). This sequence originates from a female donor in good health, serving as a control in a pregnancy study. Some clones in this sample may be carry-over from other donors' samples. As DNA, the CDR3 is TGTGCCAGCAGCTTTGTAGCGGACCGCAACAATGAGCAGTTCTTC. It yields the protein CASSFVADRNNEQFF.